The TCR beta chain described here comes from a study of T cells in Graves' hyperthyroidism and ophthalmopathy. Study-level findings and limits: Most thyroid clonotypes with frequency above 0.001 were detected in blood.

The CDR3 contains 16 residues. After removal of 6 bases from V and 5 bases from J, the junction contained 9 bases not matched to a gene. The germline V gene has CDR1 MNHNS and CDR2 SASEGT. Out of approximately 10 ml of fresh peripheral blood came the PBMCs. Amplified regions were TCR beta CDR3 sequences from RNA transcripts. HTBI primers were the set used in a first-round RT-PCR of the TCR CDR3. TCRdb reprocessed the multiplex PCR reads with MiXCR, giving one entry per CDR3 protein. The sample yields about 400,000 distinct CDR3 sequences, about 15% seen once. On this clonotype: The antigen is unknown.

The source material was blood. This chain joins TRBV6-1 and TRBJ2-3; 12 nucleotides align to TRBD2. This receptor was obtained from a woman younger than 35 with Graves' hyperthyroidism. CDR3 DNA sequence: TGTGCCAGCAGGGCCACTAGCGGGGGGTCTTTAGATACGCAGTATTTT. Translated, it gives CASRATSGGSLDTQYF.